The next 21 T cell receptor beta chains were all read from a single sample in a study of human T cells and chemical hapten exposure. MiXCR was run by TCRdb on the RACE reads, yielding one entry per CDR3 protein. The sample lists about 92,000 distinct CDR3 sequences, 11% occurring once. Time point described: patch test 3, about 24 weeks after DPC sensitization. Treatment defined: therapeutic diphenylcyclopropenone sensitization with weekly scalp DPC. The material sequenced was whole blood, taken in connection with sensitization to the hapten diphenylcyclopropenone (DPC). The source of these receptors is a woman in her 30s with alopecia areata. Some clones in this sample may be carry-over from other donors' samples.

This clonotype was detected only a few times. This sequence joins TRBV20-1 and TRBJ2-2, with D tentatively TRBD2 (6 bases). From germline, CDR1 is DFQATT and CDR2 SNEGSKA (reference sequence). V lost 3 bases and J 4 bases, leaving 12 bases between the germline ends. The CDR3 has 14 residues. The CDR3 region is CSASPWEVTGELFF. CDR3 nucleotides: TGCAGTGCTAGCCCGTGGGAGGTCACCGGGGAGCTGTTTTTT.

J is TRBJ2-5 and V is TRBV9; D remains unclear. This CDR3 is 14 amino acids long. V lost 1 base and J 5 bases, leaving 12 bases between the germline ends. CDR1 and CDR2 from the germline V gene are SGDLS and YYNGEE. The CDR3 DNA reads TGTGCCAGCAGCGTACGACCAGGTTCGGAGACCCAGTACTTC. The encoded protein is CASSVRPGSETQYF.

This clonotype was detected ten times or more. The chain links TRBV6-5 to TRBJ1-2; 7 nucleotides align to TRBD1. Germline V gene data show CDR1 as MNHEY and CDR2 as SVGAGI. CDR3 length: 16 residues. V lost 6 bases, J lost 0 bases, and 10 bases stayed unmatched. The CDR3 nucleotides are TGTGCCAGCAGACGCCCCGGGACAGCGACTAACTATGGCTACACCTTC. Translating it yields CASRRPGTATNYGYTF.

CDR3 amino acids: CASSESSGTYEQYV. DNA of the CDR3: TGCGCCAGCAGTGAGTCCAGCGGAACCTACGAGCAGTACGTC. The chain joins TRBV5-1 to TRBJ2-7; a weak D match, TRBD2 (5 bases). With 5 bases removed from V and 2 bases from J, the gap between germline ends came to 14 bases. CDR3 size: 14 residues. Germline V gene lookup returns CDR1 SGHRS and CDR2 YFSETQ.

This clonotype appeared many times. V gene TRBV4-1 combines with J gene TRBJ2-2; D is uncertain. Germline V CDR1 and CDR2: MGHRA, YSYEKL. V gave up 5 bases and J gave up 6 bases, with 16 bases separating them. This CDR3 has 15 residues. CDR3 loop: CASSEWDTQAGELFF. For the CDR3, the DNA is TGCGCCAGCAGCGAATGGGATACCCAAGCCGGGGAGCTGTTTTTT.

A word on this clonotype: The junction differs from germline at one of its ends, possibly a read error. This sequence joins TRBV5-4 and TRBJ2-1; D call uncertain. CDR3 length: 11 amino acids. The germline V gene has CDR1 SGHNT and CDR2 YYREEE (reference sequence). CDR3: CASSLENEQIF. In DNA, the CDR3 is TGTGCCAGCAGCTTGGAGAATGAGCAGATCTTC.

This clonotype was detected ten times or more. CDR3 nucleotides: TGTGCCAGCAGTTACGGCGCACAAGCCTACGAGCAGTACGTC. As protein: CASSYGAQAYEQYV. This rearrangement joins TRBV28 to TRBJ2-7; D unresolved. The CDR3 loop spans 14 amino acids. Germline V gives CDR1 MDHEN, CDR2 SYDVKM. The germline V and J ends were trimmed by 4 bases and 2 bases, with 12 bases remaining between them.

This clonotype has just a few counts. This chain links TRBV20-1 with TRBJ2-5; TRBD2 matches at 11 bases. CDR3 size: 16 residues. V was pared by 0 bases and J by 1 base, with 4 bases of the junction left unmatched. Germline V gene lookup returns CDR1 DFQATT and CDR2 SNEGSKA (reference sequence). The CDR3 bases are TGCAGTGCTAGAGACTACGGGACTAGCGGCCAAGAGACCCAGTACTTC. Residues: CSARDYGTSGQETQYF.

This sequence joins TRBV7-9 and TRBJ1-6; D may be TRBD1 (6 bases). The CDR3 runs to 15 residues. Between the trimmed V and J ends, which lost 6 bases and 6 bases, there was a span of 15 bases. Germline CDR1 reads SEHNR; CDR2 reads FQNEAQ (reference sequence). As DNA, the CDR3 is TGTGCCAGCAGGGACCAGACAGGTCTTAATTCACCCCTCCACTTT. Translated: CASRDQTGLNSPLHF.

This clonotype was found many times. The V and J genes are TRBV3-1 and TRBJ2-2; possible D gene TRBD1, 6 bases. The CDR3 runs 17 residues. Germline loops: CDR1 LGHDT, CDR2 YNNKEL (reference sequence). Trimming removed 1 base from V and 1 base from J, with 13 bases in between. The CDR3 region is CASSQVSRGGNTGELFF. The CDR3 nucleotides read TGTGCCAGCAGCCAAGTTAGCAGGGGCGGGAACACCGGGGAGCTGTTTTTT.

This clonotype showed up many times. V gene TRBV30 combines with J gene TRBJ1-1, with a possible D match to TRBD1 (5 bases). Deletions cut 0 bases from V and 1 base from J, with 9 bases between. CDR1 is GTSNPN and CDR2 is SVGIG in the germline V gene (reference sequence). The CDR3 runs to 14 residues. The CDR3 DNA reads TGTGCCTGGAGTGTGGGACCGACGAACACTGAAGCTTTCTTT. This sequence encodes CAWSVGPTNTEAFF.

The chain uses TRBV5-1 and TRBJ1-2; 8 bases agree with TRBD1. V shed 4 bases and J 3 bases; nucleotides not matched to a gene: 14. The CDR3 extends over 17 amino acids. Germline V lookup: CDR1 SGHRS, CDR2 YFSETQ. The CDR3 DNA is TGCGCCAGCAGCCTAGGACAGGGCACGAGGATGGACTATGGCTACACCTTC. This encodes CASSLGQGTRMDYGYTF.

The chain has TRBV20-1 and TRBJ1-2; no clear D. This CDR3 is built from 13 residues. Trimming took off 3 bases at V and 5 bases at J, with 13 bases between the two ends. CDR1 DFQATT and CDR2 SNEGSKA come from the germline V gene (reference sequence). The CDR3 spells CSASSTDQYGYTF. CDR3 nucleotides: TGCAGTGCTAGTAGTACAGACCAATATGGCTACACCTTC.

The gene calls are TRBV28 and TRBJ2-7, with D maybe TRBD2 (6 bases). There are 14 residues in the CDR3. The germline V gene encodes CDR1 MDHEN and CDR2 SYDVKM. With 6 bases removed from V and 3 bases from J, the gap between germline ends came to 15 bases. DNA for the CDR3: TGTGCCAGCAGCCAGTTCCCGGAGGGCTACGAGCAGTACTTC. Translating it yields CASSQFPEGYEQYF.

This clonotype was seen many times. The genes are TRBV6-5 and TRBJ2-1; D is ambiguous. Germline assignment: CDR1 MNHEY and CDR2 SVGAGI. V was trimmed by 5 bases and J by 13 bases, leaving 12 bases between them. This CDR3 region has 11 residues. The CDR3, as DNA: TGTGCCAGCAGTCAAGGCCCCGAACAGTTCTTC. Its protein product is CASSQGPEQFF.

This clonotype was found many times. The chain uses TRBV6-5 and TRBJ2-7, with 7 bases fitting TRBD2. Germline assignment: CDR1 MNHEY and CDR2 SVGAGI. The junction had 3 bases not matched to a gene; V was cut back by 2 bases and J by 2 bases. The CDR3 extends over 14 amino acids. Here the CDR3 DNA reads TGTGCCAGCAGTTACGAGCGGGGAGCCTACGAGCAGTACTTC. Translating gives CASSYERGAYEQYF.

This clonotype was seen a few times. The J gene is TRBJ1-2, the V gene TRBV6-1; 7 nucleotides agree with TRBD1. V was pared by 2 bases and J by 4 bases, with 10 bases of the junction left unmatched. The CDR3 contains 16 residues. Germline CDR1 reads MNHNS; CDR2 reads SASEGT. The DNA of the CDR3 is TGTGCCAGCAGTGAATTAATTACCGGGACAGCCTATGGCTACACCTTC. Translated: CASSELITGTAYGYTF.

In its sample, this clonotype was seen many times. The chain combines TRBV2 with TRBJ2-1; TRBD1 is a possible D gene (5 bases). This CDR3 region has 18 residues. Trimming took off 9 bases at V and 0 bases at J, with 24 bases between the two ends. Germline values: CDR1 SNHLY, CDR2 FYNNEI. The CDR3 loop reads CASNKGKGSRSSYNEQFF. DNA for the CDR3: TGTGCCAGTAACAAGGGGAAGGGTAGCCGAAGCTCCTACAATGAGCAGTTCTTC.

The chain combines TRBV28 with TRBJ2-3, with D uncertain. Germline assignment: CDR1 MDHEN and CDR2 SYDVKM. Deletions cut 5 bases from V and 7 bases from J, with 7 bases between. The CDR3 has 11 amino acids. The CDR3 DNA is TGTGCCAGCAGTCCTAAATATACGCAGTATTTT. Residues: CASSPKYTQYF.

This clonotype was detected ten times or more. The CDR3 DNA follows: TGTGCCAGCGGGGGACTTAACAATGAGCAGTTCTTC. Its translation is CASGGLNNEQFF. The chain is built from TRBV27 and TRBJ2-1; possible D gene TRBD2, 6 bases. V lost 8 bases and J 5 bases, leaving 10 bases between the germline ends. Germline V gene data show CDR1 as MNHEY and CDR2 as SMNVEV (reference sequence). CDR3 size: 12 residues.

The V and J genes are TRBV5-1 and TRBJ2-2, with 8 bases matching TRBD1. V lost 3 bases to trimming and J lost 7 bases; unmatched junction nucleotides: 11. Germline V lookup: CDR1 SGHRS, CDR2 YFSETQ. CDR3 length equals 16 residues. The CDR3 nucleotides read TGCGCCAGCAGCTCGATCCCGCAGGGGGCGGTCGGGGAGCTGTTTTTT. It is translated as CASSSIPQGAVGELFF.